The 27 T cell receptor beta chains presented below share a single source sample, sequenced in a study of CD8+ T cells in alopecia areata. RNA extraction was followed by reverse transcription into cDNA, which acted as the sequencing template. Using immunoSEQ multiplex PCR, the repertoire was profiled, and TCRdb retains in-frame clones only, with some absent. There are 150,000 to 200,000 clones in the sample; more than 55% occur only once, and approximately 1.4% lies in the top ten. Treatment specified: oral pan-JAK inhibitor, 5-10 mg twice daily. Sequences were derived from CD4+ T cells sorted from blood, sampled at week 49, from a patient treated with tofacitinib. Source of these receptors: a human donor with alopecia areata.

This clone has a count of ten or more. The V and J genes are TRBV5-1 and TRBJ1-6; D ambiguous. The CDR3 loop spans 12 amino acids. The V gene's germline CDR1 is SGHRS and CDR2 YFSETQ. Deletions cut 4 bases from V and 7 bases from J, with 6 bases between. CDR3 protein: CASSHMNSPLHF. For the CDR3, the DNA is TGCGCCAGCAGCCATATGAATTCACCCCTCCACTTT.

The chain uses TRBV25-1 and TRBJ1-6; D is ambiguous. V lost 2 bases to trimming and J lost 10 bases, with 6 bases between them. There are 12 residues in the CDR3. Germline V gene sequence: CDR1 MGHDK, CDR2 SYGVNS. CDR3 DNA sequence: TGTGCCAGCAGTGAAGGACCATCACCCCTCCACTTT. Protein sequence: CASSEGPSPLHF.

The J gene is TRBJ2-1, the V gene TRBV5-1, with D possibly matching TRBD1 (5 bases). V was trimmed by 4 bases and J by 6 bases, leaving 20 bases between them. CDR3 length: 16 residues. Germline values: CDR1 SGHRS, CDR2 YFSETQ. CDR3 DNA: TGCGCCAGCAGCGTGAACCCAGCAGGGAATAGCAATGAGCAGTTCTTC. Protein: CASSVNPAGNSNEQFF. The entire variable domain, with the rest obtained from reference TRBV5-1 and TRBJ2-1, is as follows: KAGVTQTPRYLIKTRGQQVTLSCSPISGHRSVSWYQQTPGQGLQFLFEYFSETQRNKGNFPGRFSGRQFSNSRSEMNVSTLELGDSALYLCASSVNPAGNSNEQFFGPGTRLTVL.

Regarding this clone: At one of its ends the junction is not consistent with the germline gene, which may arise from a read error. The sample contains more than one DNA sequence encoding this CDR3. The chain employs TRBV29-1 and TRBJ2-3; D is unclear. Germline V gene sequence: CDR1 SQVTM, CDR2 ANQGSEA. The CDR3 length is 12 residues. CDR3 residues: CSVEGRGDTQYF. CDR3 bases: TGCAGCGTGGAAGGACGTGGAGATACGCAGTATTTT.

The chain employs TRBV29-1 and TRBJ1-4, with D possibly matching TRBD1 (5 bases). CDR3 length: 15 residues. The germline V and J ends were trimmed by 7 bases and 6 bases, with 21 bases remaining between them. The germline V gene has CDR1 SQVTM and CDR2 ANQGSEA. CDR3 residues: CSARGRGESDEKLFF. CDR3 DNA sequence: TGCAGCGCCCGCGGACGAGGGGAAAGCGATGAAAAACTGTTTTTT.

The chain combines TRBV5-6 with TRBJ1-6, with unresolved D. The germline gives CDR1 SGHDT, CDR2 YYEEEE. CDR3 length: 16 residues. Trimming shortened V by 1 base and J by 5 bases, and 13 bases separated the two germline ends. This CDR3 is CASSLRAGVNNSPLHF. Written as DNA, the CDR3 is TGTGCCAGCAGCTTGAGAGCTGGGGTGAATAATTCACCCCTCCACTTT.

The V gene is TRBV7-9, the J gene TRBJ1-2, with no clear D. CDR3 size: 14 residues. V gave up 2 bases and J gave up 2 bases, with 9 bases separating them. CDR1 is SEHNR and CDR2 is FQNEAQ in the germline V gene (reference sequence). The CDR3 DNA reads as TGTGCCAGCAGCTTATTGTCGGGGAACTATGGCTACACCTTC. This translates into CASSLLSGNYGYTF.

This chain uses TRBV6-1 with TRBJ1-5, with 9 nucleotides matching TRBD1. V trimming: 4 bases; J trimming: 5 bases; junction bases outside the gene matches: 3. CDR1 and CDR2 (germline): MNHNS, SASEGT. The CDR3 has 14 amino acids. The CDR3 spells CASSGDRADQPQHF. CDR3 DNA: TGTGCCAGCAGTGGGGACAGGGCCGATCAGCCCCAGCATTTT.

This clone was recorded only once. The chain joins TRBV13 to TRBJ2-1; D might be TRBD2 (6 bases). This CDR3 has 16 residues. Between the trimmed V and J ends, which lost 0 bases and 6 bases, there was a span of 15 bases. Germline values: CDR1 PRHDT, CDR2 FYEKMQ (reference sequence). This CDR3 reads CASSLGHGTYSNEQFF. In DNA form, the CDR3 reads TGTGCCAGCAGCTTAGGGCACGGGACTTATTCCAATGAGCAGTTCTTC.

This chain links TRBV20-1 with TRBJ2-3; D unclear. This CDR3 contains 11 residues. Germline assignment: CDR1 DFQATT and CDR2 SNEGSKA (reference sequence). Trimming took off 4 bases at V and 4 bases at J, with 6 bases between the two ends. CDR3 sequence reads: CSAIRPDTQYF. The CDR3 bases are TGCAGTGCTATACGTCCAGATACGCAGTATTTT.

Here the CDR3 DNA reads TGCGCCAGCAGCCAATCCCCGGGACAGGGACAGCCCCAGCATTTT. The encoded protein is CASSQSPGQGQPQHF. The chain is built from TRBV4-3 and TRBJ1-5, with 9 positions matching TRBD1. The V gene end was trimmed by 2 bases and the J gene end by 7 bases; junction bases not matched to a gene: 6. This CDR3 is 15 amino acids long. Germline CDR1 LGHNA, CDR2 YSLEER.

The rearrangement joins TRBV5-6 to TRBJ2-7; possible D gene TRBD2, 5 bases. Per germline, CDR1 SGHDT and CDR2 YYEEEE. The CDR3 has 13 residues. Trimming took off 2 bases at V and 0 bases at J, with 6 bases between the two ends. CDR3 coding DNA: TGTGCCAGCAGCTTCCGGGACTCCTACGAGCAGTACTTC. This sequence encodes CASSFRDSYEQYF.

This clone was seen a few times. The chain links TRBV6-5 to TRBJ1-6, with TRBD1 as a possible D gene (6 bases). Trimming took 5 bases from V and 7 from J, leaving 12 bases between them. The V gene's germline CDR1 is MNHEY and CDR2 SVGAGI. CDR3 length: 14 amino acids. The CDR3 reads CASSPNDRNSPLHF. CDR3 DNA sequence: TGTGCCAGCAGTCCGAACGACAGGAATTCACCCCTCCACTTT.

The CDR3 spells CASSRTDTYGYTF. The CDR3 bases are TGTGCCAGCAGTAGAACAGATACCTATGGCTACACCTTC. The chain recombines TRBV2 with TRBJ1-2, with D unresolved. Germline assignment: CDR1 SNHLY and CDR2 FYNNEI. The CDR3 has 13 amino acids. Trimming shortened V by 5 bases and J by 4 bases, and 11 bases separated the two germline ends. Full variable domain (remainder filled in from reference TRBV2 and TRBJ1-2): EPEVTQTPSHQVTQMGQEVILRCVPISNHLYFYWYRQILGQKVEFLVSFYNNEISEKSEIFDDQFSVERPDGSNFTLKIRSTKLEDSAMYFCASSRTDTYGYTFGSGTRLTVV.

The chain links TRBV6-5 to TRBJ2-6; the D is unclear. V shed 6 bases and J shed 4 bases, with 13 bases lying between them. The CDR3 totals 15 residues. Germline values: CDR1 MNHEY, CDR2 SVGAGI. DNA of the CDR3: TGTGCCAGCAGAACGGCGGTTTCAGGGGCCAACGTCCTGACTTTC. It codes for CASRTAVSGANVLTF.

This clone has more than one count but fewer than ten. This sequence joins TRBV29-1 and TRBJ1-2, with 9 bases that match TRBD1. The V gene's germline CDR1 is SQVTM and CDR2 ANQGSEA. CDR3 length: 16 residues. The V segment lost 4 bases and the J segment 3 bases; nucleotides outside the gene matches: 12. This chain's CDR3 is CSVGDREGPGYYGYTF. The CDR3 coding sequence is TGCAGCGTTGGGGACAGGGAAGGACCTGGGTACTATGGCTACACCTTC.

This clone was recorded a few times. The chain uses TRBV29-1 and TRBJ2-5; no clear D. Between the trimmed V and J ends, which lost 5 bases and 2 bases, there was a span of 9 bases. CDR1 is SQVTM, CDR2 ANQGSEA, per germline. There are 12 residues in the CDR3. CDR3 nucleotide sequence: TGCAGCGTTAAGAAAACTCAAGAGACCCAGTACTTC. It is translated as CSVKKTQETQYF.

A few counts support this clone. The chain couples TRBV11-2 to TRBJ2-7; D might be TRBD1 (6 bases). CDR3 length: 13 residues. The V gene's germline CDR1 is SGHAT and CDR2 FQNNGV. V gave up 5 bases and J gave up 5 bases, with 13 bases separating them. The DNA of the CDR3 is TGTGCCAGCAGCCTCATAGGACAGAACGAGCAGTACTTC. Its translation: CASSLIGQNEQYF.

The chain carries TRBV4-3 and TRBJ2-2; D not resolved. The CDR3 is made up of 13 amino acids. In germline, CDR1 is LGHNA, CDR2 YSLEER. The V and J ends lost 1 base and 4 bases respectively, with 4 bases between them. Here the CDR3 DNA reads TGCGCCAGCAGCCAAGTCGGCACCGGGGAGCTGTTTTTT. Its translation is CASSQVGTGELFF.

This chain joins TRBV30 and TRBJ1-2; TRBD1 might be the D (6 bases). The ends were cut back, 5 bases at V and 4 bases at J, with 11 bases in the middle. The CDR3 is 12 residues long. Germline V gene lookup returns CDR1 GTSNPN and CDR2 SVGIG (reference sequence). CDR3 sequence reads: CAWLTGSYGYTF. The CDR3 DNA reads as TGTGCCTGGTTAACAGGGAGCTATGGCTACACCTTC.

This clone was observed a few times. The V gene is TRBV27, the J gene TRBJ1-2, with D unclear. The V end was cut by 2 bases, the J end by 7 bases, with 20 bases between. The length of the CDR3 is 16 residues. Germline V CDR1 and CDR2: MNHEY, SMNVEV (reference sequence). The CDR3 region has the DNA TGTGCCAGCAGTTTAAATGGATTGGGCAGACTTGCTGGCTACACCTTC. Protein sequence: CASSLNGLGRLAGYTF.

The V call is TRBV29-1, the J call TRBJ2-1, with TRBD2 as a possible D gene (7 bases). V was cut by 4 bases and J by 7 bases, with 17 bases left in between. This CDR3 region has 14 residues. Germline CDR1 reads SQVTM; CDR2 reads ANQGSEA. The CDR3 protein is CSVAEGGTGNEQFF. The CDR3 DNA follows: TGCAGCGTTGCGGAGGGGGGGACGGGAAATGAGCAGTTCTTC.

This chain joins TRBV30 and TRBJ1-6, with 8 bases matching TRBD1. Germline lookup yields CDR1 GTSNPN and CDR2 SVGIG (reference sequence). The J segment lost 7 bases and the V segment lost 8 bases, leaving 7 bases of the junction unmatched. The CDR3 contains 13 residues. Here the CDR3 DNA reads TGTGCCGGGACCGCAGGGGGCAATTCACCCCTCCACTTT. It codes for CAGTAGGNSPLHF.

The J gene is TRBJ1-2, the V gene TRBV25-1; D is perhaps TRBD1 (6 bases). CDR1 is MGHDK, CDR2 SYGVNS, per germline. Trimming pared 3 bases from V and 14 bases from J, leaving 13 bases between. The CDR3 runs to 11 residues. CDR3 sequence reads: CASSETGFSTF. The DNA of the CDR3 is TGTGCCAGCAGTGAGACAGGATTTTCAACCTTC.

The V gene is TRBV2, the J gene TRBJ2-5; D may match TRBD1 or TRBD2 (6 bases each). CDR3 length: 14 amino acids. The V gene lost 7 bases and the J gene lost 3 bases, with 15 bases spanning the gap. Germline CDR1 and CDR2: SNHLY and FYNNEI. CDR3: CASKYGGGKETQYF. In nucleotides, the CDR3 is TGTGCCAGCAAGTATGGGGGCGGGAAAGAGACCCAGTACTTC.

The chain employs TRBV29-1 and TRBJ1-2; 10 positions agree with TRBD1. The CDR3 loop spans 13 amino acids. The V gene's germline CDR1 is SQVTM and CDR2 ANQGSEA. The junction had 10 bases not matched to a gene; V was cut back by 7 bases and J by 8 bases. The CDR3 spells CSAGQGPSYGYTF. As DNA, the CDR3 is TGCAGCGCGGGACAGGGGCCGTCTTACGGCTACACCTTC. The full variable domain, rest sourced from reference TRBV29-1 and TRBJ1-2, is SAVISQKPSRDICQRGTSLTIQCQVDSQVTMMFWYRQQPGQSLTLIATANQGSEATYESGFVIDKFPISRPNLTFSTLTVSNMSPEDSSIYLCSAGQGPSYGYTFGSGTRLTVV.

The chain uses TRBV29-1 and TRBJ2-7; weak D call: TRBD1 (6 bases). The CDR3 contains 13 residues. V was cut by 1 base and J by 7 bases, with 14 bases left in between. Germline values: CDR1 SQVTM, CDR2 ANQGSEA. CDR3 region: CSVEAAGVREQYF. CDR3 bases: TGCAGCGTTGAAGCGGCAGGGGTACGGGAGCAGTACTTC.